Below, one TCR beta chain is given with its context. The data originate from a study of T cell responses to AZD1222 COVID-19 vaccine. Unmatched junction bases numbered 13, after V lost 3 bases and J lost 4 bases. This CDR3 is built from 18 residues. The germline V gene has CDR1 SGHTA and CDR2 FQGNSA. TCRdb keeps only in-frame clones here, not all; method: immunoSEQ multiplex PCR. The sample holds 100,000 to 130,000 clones, around nine tenths seen once. Second doses were pooled across both intervals (about 4 or about 12 weeks). The origin of this receptor is an adult who received the AZD1222 COVID-19 vaccine. The chain is built from TRBV7-2 and TRBJ2-1; 9 bases map to TRBD2. The specimen comprised peripheral blood, sampled 28 days after the second AZD1222 dose. DNA of the CDR3: TGTGCCAGCAGCTTGCAGCCTCCGAGACTAGCGGCTTACAATGAGCAGTTCTTC. This gives the protein CASSLQPPRLAAYNEQFF.